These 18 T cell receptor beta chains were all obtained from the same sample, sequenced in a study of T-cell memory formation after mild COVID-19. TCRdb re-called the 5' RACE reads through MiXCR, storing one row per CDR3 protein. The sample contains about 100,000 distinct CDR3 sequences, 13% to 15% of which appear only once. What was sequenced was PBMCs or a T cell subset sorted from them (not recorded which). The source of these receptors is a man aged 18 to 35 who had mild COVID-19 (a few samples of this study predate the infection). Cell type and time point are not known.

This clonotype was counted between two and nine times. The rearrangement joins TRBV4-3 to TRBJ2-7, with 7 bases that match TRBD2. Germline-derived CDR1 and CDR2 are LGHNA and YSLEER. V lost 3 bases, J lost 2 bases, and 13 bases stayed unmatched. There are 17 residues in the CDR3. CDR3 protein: CASSHGRGWGSPYEQYV. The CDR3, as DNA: TGCGCCAGCAGCCATGGGAGGGGATGGGGTAGCCCCTACGAGCAGTACGTC.

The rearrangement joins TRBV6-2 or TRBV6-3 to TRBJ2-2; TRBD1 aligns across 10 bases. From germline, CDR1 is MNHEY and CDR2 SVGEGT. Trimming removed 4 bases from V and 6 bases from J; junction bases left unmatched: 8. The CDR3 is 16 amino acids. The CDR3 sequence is CASSFRDRGISGELFF. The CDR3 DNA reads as TGTGCCAGCAGTTTCCGGGACAGGGGAATCTCCGGGGAGCTGTTTTTT.

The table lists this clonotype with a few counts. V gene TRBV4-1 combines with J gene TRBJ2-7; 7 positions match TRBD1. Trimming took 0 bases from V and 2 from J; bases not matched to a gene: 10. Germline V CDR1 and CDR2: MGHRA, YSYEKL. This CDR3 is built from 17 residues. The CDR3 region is CASSQDPTGMGTYEQYF. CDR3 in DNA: TGCGCCAGCAGCCAAGATCCGACAGGGATGGGCACCTACGAGCAGTACTTC.

CDR3 sequence reads: CASSLRQDNEQFF. CDR3 DNA: TGTGCCAGCAGCTTACGACAGGACAATGAGCAGTTCTTC. This sequence joins TRBV7-2 and TRBJ2-1, with D tentatively TRBD1 (6 bases). V lost 2 bases and J 5 bases, leaving 7 bases between the germline ends. Germline CDR1 and CDR2: SGHTA and FQGNSA. CDR3 length: 13 residues.

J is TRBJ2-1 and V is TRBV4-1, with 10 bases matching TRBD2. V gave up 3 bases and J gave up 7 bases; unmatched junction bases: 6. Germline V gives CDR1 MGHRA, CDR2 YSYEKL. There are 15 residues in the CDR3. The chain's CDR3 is CASSHGAGGPNEQFF. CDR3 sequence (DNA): TGCGCCAGCAGCCACGGAGCGGGGGGGCCGAATGAGCAGTTCTTC.

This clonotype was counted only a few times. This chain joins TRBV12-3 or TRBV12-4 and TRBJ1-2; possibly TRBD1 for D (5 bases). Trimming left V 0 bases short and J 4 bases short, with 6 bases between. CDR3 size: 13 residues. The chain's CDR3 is CASSLAGTYGYTF. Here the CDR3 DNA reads TGTGCCAGCAGTTTAGCCGGGACCTATGGCTACACCTTC.

DNA of the CDR3: TGTGCCAGCACCCCCGGACAGGGATACACAGATACGCAGTATTTT. Protein product: CASTPGQGYTDTQYF. The rearrangement links TRBV6-5 to TRBJ2-3; 8 positions match TRBD1. Looked up from germline, CDR1 is MNHEY and CDR2 is SVGAGI. The V and J ends lost 7 bases and 2 bases, in that order; junction bases with no gene match: 8. This CDR3 has 15 amino acids.

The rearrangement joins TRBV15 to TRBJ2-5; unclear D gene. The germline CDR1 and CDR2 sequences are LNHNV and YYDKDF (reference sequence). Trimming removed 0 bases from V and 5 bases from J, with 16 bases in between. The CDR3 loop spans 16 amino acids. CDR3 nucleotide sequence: TGTGCCACCAGCAGAGATAGCCCGATGAGCCGGGAGACCCAGTACTTC. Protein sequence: CATSRDSPMSRETQYF.

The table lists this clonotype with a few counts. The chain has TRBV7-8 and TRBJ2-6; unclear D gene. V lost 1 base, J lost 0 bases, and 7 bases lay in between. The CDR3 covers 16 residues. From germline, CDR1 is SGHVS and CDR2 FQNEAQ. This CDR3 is CASSLGVTSGANVLTF. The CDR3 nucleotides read TGTGCCAGCAGCTTAGGGGTAACCTCTGGGGCCAACGTCCTGACTTTC.

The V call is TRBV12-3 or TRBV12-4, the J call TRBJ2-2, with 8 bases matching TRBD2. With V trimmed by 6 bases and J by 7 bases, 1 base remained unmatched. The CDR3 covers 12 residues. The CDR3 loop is CASRGTSGELFF. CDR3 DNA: TGTGCCAGCAGGGGGACTAGCGGGGAGCTGTTTTTT.

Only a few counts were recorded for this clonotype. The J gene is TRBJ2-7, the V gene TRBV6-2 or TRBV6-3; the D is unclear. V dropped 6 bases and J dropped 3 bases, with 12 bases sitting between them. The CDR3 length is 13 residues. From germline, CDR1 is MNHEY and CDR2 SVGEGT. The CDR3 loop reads CASRSDVYYEQYV. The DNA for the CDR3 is TGTGCCAGCAGATCCGACGTTTACTACGAGCAGTACGTC.

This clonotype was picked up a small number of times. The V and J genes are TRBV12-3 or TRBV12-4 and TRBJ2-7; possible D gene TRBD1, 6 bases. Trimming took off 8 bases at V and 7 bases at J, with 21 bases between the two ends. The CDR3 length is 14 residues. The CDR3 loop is CASARDTGLREQYV. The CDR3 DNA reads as TGTGCCAGCGCTAGGGACACGGGGTTGAGAGAGCAGTACGTC.

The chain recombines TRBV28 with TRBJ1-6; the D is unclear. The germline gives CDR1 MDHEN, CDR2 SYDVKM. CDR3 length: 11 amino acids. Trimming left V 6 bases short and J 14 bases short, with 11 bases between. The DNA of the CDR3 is TGTGCCAGCAGCCTAGGGTGGTCCCTCCACTTT. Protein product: CASSLGWSLHF.

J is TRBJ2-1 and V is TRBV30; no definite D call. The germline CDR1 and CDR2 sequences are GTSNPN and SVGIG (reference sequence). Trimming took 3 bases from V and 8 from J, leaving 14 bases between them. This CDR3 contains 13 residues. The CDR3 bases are TGTGCCTGGAGGTCCGGGCCGGGCGATGAGCAGTTCTTC. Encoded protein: CAWRSGPGDEQFF.

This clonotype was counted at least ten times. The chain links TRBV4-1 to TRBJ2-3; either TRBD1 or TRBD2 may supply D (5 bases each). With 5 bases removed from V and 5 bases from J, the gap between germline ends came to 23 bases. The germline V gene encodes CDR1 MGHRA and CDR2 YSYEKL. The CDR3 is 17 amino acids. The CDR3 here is CASSTRGLELEGDTQYF. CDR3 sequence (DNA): TGCGCCAGCAGCACAAGGGGCTTGGAACTCGAGGGAGATACGCAGTATTTT.

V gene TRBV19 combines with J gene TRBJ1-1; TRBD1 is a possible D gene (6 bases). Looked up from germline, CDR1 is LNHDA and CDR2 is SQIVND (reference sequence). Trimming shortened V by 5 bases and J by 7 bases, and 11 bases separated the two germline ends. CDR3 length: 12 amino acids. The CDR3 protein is CASSQAQGEAFF. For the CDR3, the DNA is TGTGCCAGTAGTCAGGCACAGGGTGAAGCTTTCTTT.

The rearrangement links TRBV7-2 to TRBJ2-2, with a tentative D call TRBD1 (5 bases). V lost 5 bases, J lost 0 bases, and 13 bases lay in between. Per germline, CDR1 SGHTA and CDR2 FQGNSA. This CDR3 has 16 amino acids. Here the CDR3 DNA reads TGTGCCAGCAGCCATTGGACGACAGCGAACACCGGGGAGCTGTTTTTT. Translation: CASSHWTTANTGELFF. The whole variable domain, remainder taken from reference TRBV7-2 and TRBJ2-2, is GAGVSQSPSNKVTEKGKDVELRCDPISGHTALYWYRQSLGQGLEFLIYFQGNSAPDKSGLPSDRFSAERTGGSVSTLTIQRTQQEDSAVYLCASSHWTTANTGELFFGEGSRLTVL.

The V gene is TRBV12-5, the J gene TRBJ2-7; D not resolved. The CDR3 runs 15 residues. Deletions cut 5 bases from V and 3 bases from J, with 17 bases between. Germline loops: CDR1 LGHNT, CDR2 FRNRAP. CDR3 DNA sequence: TGTGCTAGTGGTCGAGACTGGACGGGTCTCTACGAGCAGTACTTC. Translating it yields CASGRDWTGLYEQYF.